This T cell receptor beta chain comes out of a study of cytomegalovirus exposure and HLA in healthy donors. The PCR ran on 60 Vbeta and 13 Jbeta primers. Here immunoSEQ multiplex PCR was the method, and the copy in TCRdb shows in-frame clones only, minus some. The repertoire holds 90,000 to 120,000 clones, with about 80% as singletons. The CDR3 extends over 13 amino acids. CDR1 is KGHSH, CDR2 LQKENI, per germline. V was pared by 2 bases and J by 4 bases, with 1 base of the junction left unmatched. The receptor comes from a female donor in good health and CMV-seropositive. The chain couples TRBV18 to TRBJ2-5, with 7 bases identical to TRBD2. Specimen: PBMCs. The chain's CDR3 is CASSPGRVETQYF. DNA of the CDR3: TGTGCCAGCTCACCAGGGAGGGTAGAGACCCAGTACTTC.